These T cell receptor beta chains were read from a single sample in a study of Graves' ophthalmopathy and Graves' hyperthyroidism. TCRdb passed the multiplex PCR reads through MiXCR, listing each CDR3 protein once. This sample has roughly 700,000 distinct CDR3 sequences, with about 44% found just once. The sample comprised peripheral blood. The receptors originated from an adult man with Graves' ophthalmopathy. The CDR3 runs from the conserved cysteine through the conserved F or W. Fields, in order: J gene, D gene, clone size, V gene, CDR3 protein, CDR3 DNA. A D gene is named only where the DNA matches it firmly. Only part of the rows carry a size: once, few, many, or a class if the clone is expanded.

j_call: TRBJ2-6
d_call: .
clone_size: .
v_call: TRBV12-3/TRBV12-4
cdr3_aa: CASSFRAFGANVLTF
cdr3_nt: TGTGCCAGCAGTTTTAGAGCATTTGGGGCCAACGTCCTGACTTTC

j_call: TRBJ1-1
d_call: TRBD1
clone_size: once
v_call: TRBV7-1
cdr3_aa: CASSSILPGQGSWTEAFF
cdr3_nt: TGTGCCAGCAGCTCAATCCTCCCGGGACAGGGGTCTTGGACTGAAGCTTTCTTT

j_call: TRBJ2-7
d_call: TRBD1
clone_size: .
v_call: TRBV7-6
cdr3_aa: CASSLAVGQAGVEQYF
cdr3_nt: TGTGCCAGCAGCTTAGCGGTGGGACAGGCAGGGGTGGAGCAGTACTTC

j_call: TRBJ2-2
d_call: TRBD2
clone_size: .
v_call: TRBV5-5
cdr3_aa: CASSPGGTNTGELFF
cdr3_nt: TGTGCCAGCAGCCCCGGGGGGACGAACACCGGGGAGCTGTTTTTT

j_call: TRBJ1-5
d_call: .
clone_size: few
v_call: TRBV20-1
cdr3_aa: CSAMTEDSNQPQHF
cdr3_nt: TGCAGTGCCATGACAGAAGATAGCAATCAGCCCCAGCATTTT

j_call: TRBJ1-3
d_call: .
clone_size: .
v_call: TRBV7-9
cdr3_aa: CASSHRDGNTIYF
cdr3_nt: TGTGCCAGCAGCCACAGGGATGGAAACACCATATATTTT

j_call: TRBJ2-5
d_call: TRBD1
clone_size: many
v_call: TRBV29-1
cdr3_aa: CSVGTGQETQYF
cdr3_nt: TGCAGCGTCGGGACAGGCCAAGAGACCCAGTACTTC

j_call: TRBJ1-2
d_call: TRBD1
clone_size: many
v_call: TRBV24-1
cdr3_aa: CATSAGGGYGYTF
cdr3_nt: TGTGCCACCAGTGCAGGGGGTGGATATGGCTACACCTTC

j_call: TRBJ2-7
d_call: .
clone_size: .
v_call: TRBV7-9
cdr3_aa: CASSLWDGGYEQYF
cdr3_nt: TGTGCCAGCAGCTTATGGGACGGTGGCTACGAGCAGTACTTC

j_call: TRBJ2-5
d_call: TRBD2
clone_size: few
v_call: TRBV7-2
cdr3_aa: CASSPRAGLAGETQYF
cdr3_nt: TGTGCCAGCAGCCCACGCGCGGGACTAGCGGGGGAGACCCAGTACTTC

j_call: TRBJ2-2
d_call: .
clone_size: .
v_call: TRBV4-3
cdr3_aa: CASTQGHTAGTGELFF
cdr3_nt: TGCGCCAGCACCCAAGGACATACGGCGGGCACCGGGGAGCTGTTTTTT

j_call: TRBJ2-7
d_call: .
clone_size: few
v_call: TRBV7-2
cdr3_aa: CASSFSEGRLGQYF
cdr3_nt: TGTGCCAGCAGCTTTTCGGAGGGACGACTGGGGCAGTACTTC

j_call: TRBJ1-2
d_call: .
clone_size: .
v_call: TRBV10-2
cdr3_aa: CASSETGMKGYTF
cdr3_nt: TGTGCCAGCAGCGAGACAGGAATGAAGGGCTACACCTTC

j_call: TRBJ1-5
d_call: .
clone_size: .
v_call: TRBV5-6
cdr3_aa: CASSLIGAPSQSQHF
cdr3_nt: TGTGCCAGCAGCTTGATCGGGGCCCCAAGTCAGTCCCAGCATTTT

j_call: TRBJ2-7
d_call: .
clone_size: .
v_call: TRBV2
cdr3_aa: CASSLARDYSYEQYF
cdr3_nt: TGTGCCAGCAGTTTAGCGAGAGACTACTCCTACGAGCAGTACTTC

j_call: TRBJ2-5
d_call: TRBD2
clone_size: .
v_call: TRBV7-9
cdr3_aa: CASSLEREGSETQYF
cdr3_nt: TGTGCCAGCAGCCTAGAGCGGGAGGGGTCAGAGACCCAGTACTTC

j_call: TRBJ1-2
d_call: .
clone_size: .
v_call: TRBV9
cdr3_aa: CASSQVGTDANYGYTF
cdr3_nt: TGTGCCAGCAGCCAAGTGGGGACGGACGCTAACTATGGCTACACCTTC

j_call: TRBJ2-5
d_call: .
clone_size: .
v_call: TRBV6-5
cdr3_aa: CASSYEGGGETQYF
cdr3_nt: TGTGCCAGCAGTTATGAGGGGGGAGGAGAGACCCAGTACTTC

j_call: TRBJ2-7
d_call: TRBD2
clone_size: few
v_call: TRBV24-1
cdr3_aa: CASSSEGLAGGEQYF
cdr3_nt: TGTGCCAGCAGTTCAGAGGGACTAGCGGGAGGCGAGCAGTACTTC

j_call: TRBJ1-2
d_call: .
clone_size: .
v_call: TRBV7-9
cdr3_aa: CASSLEAGTNYGYTF
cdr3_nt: TGTGCCAGCAGCTTAGAAGCAGGGACAAACTATGGCTACACCTTC

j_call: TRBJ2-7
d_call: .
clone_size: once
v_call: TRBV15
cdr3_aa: CATSRGQVADEQYF
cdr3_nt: TGTGCCACCAGCAGAGGCCAGGTAGCTGACGAGCAGTACTTC

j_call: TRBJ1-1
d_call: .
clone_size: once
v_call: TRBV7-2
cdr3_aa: CASSVWALNTEAFF
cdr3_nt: TGTGCCAGCAGCGTCTGGGCCCTGAACACTGAAGCTTTCTTT

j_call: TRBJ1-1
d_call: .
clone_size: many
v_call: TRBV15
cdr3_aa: CATSRDNQGLTEAFF
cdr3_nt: TGTGCCACCAGCAGAGATAATCAGGGGTTGACTGAAGCTTTCTTT